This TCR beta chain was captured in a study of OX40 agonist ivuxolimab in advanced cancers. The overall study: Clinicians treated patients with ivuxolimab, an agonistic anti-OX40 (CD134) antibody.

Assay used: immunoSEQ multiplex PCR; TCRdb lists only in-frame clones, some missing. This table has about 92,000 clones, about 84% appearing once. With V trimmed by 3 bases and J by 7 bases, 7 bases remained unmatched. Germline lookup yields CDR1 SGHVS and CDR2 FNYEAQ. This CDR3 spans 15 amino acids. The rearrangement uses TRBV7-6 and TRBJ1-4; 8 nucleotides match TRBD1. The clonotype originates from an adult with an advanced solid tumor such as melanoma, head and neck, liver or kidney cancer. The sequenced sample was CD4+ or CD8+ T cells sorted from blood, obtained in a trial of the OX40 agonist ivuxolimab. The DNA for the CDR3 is TGTGCCAGCAGCTTCGGACAGGGAGGGGGTGAAAAACTGTTTTTT. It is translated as CASSFGQGGGEKLFF. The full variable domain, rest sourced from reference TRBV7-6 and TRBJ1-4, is GAGVSQSPRYKVTKRGQDVALRCDPISGHVSLYWYRQALGQGPEFLTYFNYEAQQDKSGLPNDRFSAERPEGSISTLTIQRTEQRDSAMYRCASSFGQGGGEKLFFGSGTQLSVL.